This paragraph reports one T cell receptor (beta chain). The antigen is unknown. In the naive CD8 group, cells lacked CD45RO and were positively selected for CCR7, so terminally differentiated effector memory CD45RA+ cells were left out. Germline values: CDR1 LGHNA, CDR2 YNFKEQ. Trimming removed 0 bases from V and 2 bases from J, with 8 bases in between. The CDR3 runs 14 residues. This specimen belongs to a study of shared clonotypes between healthy human individuals. Study-level findings and limits: It was the few donors that limited the genetic and exposure-history diversity represented. Rarefaction indicated that sorted-subset sequencing remained incomplete although depth was large.

Method: immunoSEQ multiplex PCR; TCRdb's copy keeps in-frame clones and lacks some. Here the sample spans approximately 650,000 clones, roughly 96% being singletons. Input material: naive CD8+ T cells sorted from blood. This receptor was identified in a woman aged 30 to 39 in good health. The genes are TRBV4-2 and TRBJ2-7; possibly TRBD1 or TRBD2 for D (5 bases each). The CDR3 sequence is CASSQDRGAYEQYF. The CDR3 nucleotides read TGTGCCAGCAGCCAAGATAGGGGAGCCTACGAGCAGTACTTC.